This T cell receptor (beta chain) originates from a study of blood T cell repertoires in COVID-19 (dated by TCRdb to 2018 to 2020). Context from the whole study: Samples from collaborators originated in the United States, Italy and Spain and spanned both the acute and convalescent phases of COVID-19. The prospective study material was composed of cDNA or gDNA derived from T cells, B-cell-depleted T cells, or PBMCs. Deeply sampled blood TCRbeta repertoires from subjects exposed to, actively infected with, or recovered from COVID-19 were included in the dataset. A freely available public database, intended as a resource for researchers studying the immune response to SARS-CoV-2, is where the repertoires were released. Samples were obtained from the ongoing ImmuneRACE study (first 160 participants) and from about 1,300 subjects provided by 6 global collaborators. Sample metadata almost always included a de-identified subject ID, COVID-19 status, age in years and sex. Where available, HLA class I and class II types were taken from metadata supplied by the sample provider and were not determined by assay-based typing.

The germline V gene (reference sequence) supplies CDR1 LGHDT and CDR2 YNNKEL. V and J are truncated by 3 bases and 0 bases respectively, leaving an intervening sequence of 12 bases. The CDR3 measures 16 amino acids from cysteine to phenylalanine. Only the CDR3 region is kept as DNA, spanning 48 bases read in frame from base 1. Samples from volunteer blood donors who had recovered from COVID-19 were contributed by a second Seattle source. Whole blood was collected in K2EDTA tubes by collaborating institutions according to the institutions' own protocols. Collaborator samples were shipped for TCRbeta analysis as frozen whole blood, isolated PBMCs, or DNA extracted from either sample type. TCRbeta CDR3 regions were amplified from genomic DNA using the immunoSEQ Assay, a bias-controlled multiplex PCR. Per the source publication's procedure: The number of nucleated cells in each sample was estimated by amplification of reference gene primers within the assay. To quantify the absolute abundance of each unique TCRbeta CDR3 rearrangement, sequence reads were collapsed and filtered. For each sample, productive Simpson clonality was calculated by taking the square root of Simpson's diversity index across productive rearrangements. TCRdb's version of the immuneACCESS table is confined to in-frame rearrangements and falls short of the full clone set. An unresolved V gene accounts for under half of the shortfall where checked; the remainder is of unknown origin. The DNA gave D and trimming, while V, J and clone size come from that table. A total of 200,000 to 300,000 clones appear in this sample, more than 75% of them only once. The biggest ten clones account for roughly 3% of the sample.

Study-wide findings and limitations: How much clinical and demographic metadata was included differed by source and by participant, and the metadata was provided uncurated.

Concerning this clone itself: Its recognized antigen is unknown. No qualities accompany the bases; no much larger clone lies one base away.

The receptor was derived from a woman in her 30s who had recovered from COVID-19. This chain is built from TRBV3-1 (or the pseudogene TRBV3-2) and TRBJ1-3, with the D gene not clear enough to name. Sequenced material: peripheral blood. In nucleotide form, the sequence is TGTGCCAGCAGCCAGAGCGTGGAACACTCTGGAAACACCATATATTTT. This gives the protein CASSQSVEHSGNTIYF.